The entry below describes one T cell receptor beta chain. This clonotype was counted many times. It lacks a known antigen. Nothing much larger sits one base from this clone, and base qualities are not available. Graves' hyperthyroidism was defined as stable when no progression to ophthalmopathy occurred over 18 months of follow-up. Hyperthyroidism patients were newly diagnosed, with disease duration under 2 months, and aged 18 to 65 years. The study excluded patients with uncontrolled infections, other autoimmune diseases, pregnancy or lactation. Clinical symptoms, serum thyroxine and TRAb, thyroid ultrasound, and orbital computed tomography formed the basis for the diagnoses. PBMCs were separated from over 9 ml of fresh peripheral blood using Ficoll-Paque density gradient centrifugation. Total RNA was extracted with Trizol reagent, and quality was checked on an Agilent 2100 Bioanalyzer. The germline V gene (reference sequence) sets CDR1 to SEHNR and CDR2 to FQNEAQ. The CDR3 starts with the cysteine, ends with the phenylalanine, and has 14 residues. Of all the DNA, just the CDR3 is kept, 42 bases in frame from base 1. The junction shows trimming of 1 base on V and 3 bases on J, plus 10 bases between the germline ends.

This entry comes from a study of T cells in Graves' hyperthyroidism and ophthalmopathy (dated by TCRdb to the late 2010s). In terms of the full investigation: Peripheral blood was sampled at the time of initial diagnosis, prior to any treatment. The roughly 90 discovery patients were divided at random into training and test sets in a 7:3 ratio. Prospective prediction of ophthalmopathy was tested in an independent validation cohort of some 20 hyperthyroidism patients and some 17 patients who later progressed to ophthalmopathy. Following sampling, methimazole starting at 30 mg daily was given to hyperthyroidism patients, and high-dose intravenous methylprednisolone was given to ophthalmopathy patients. The study also compared thyroid tissue and blood T-cell repertoires from 6 or 7 Graves' hyperthyroidism patients. TCR V-J signatures able to tell the groups apart were searched for in a discovery cohort of 100 patients, of whom over 40 had Graves' ophthalmopathy and about 60 had stable Graves' hyperthyroidism. TCR Vbeta CDR3 sequencing of fewer than 150 peripheral blood samples (approximately 44 ophthalmopathy, 70 to 85 hyperthyroidism and approximately 17 progressor patients) is reported in the paper. What the work shows at the level of the full study, not this receptor alone: In validation, progression to ophthalmopathy was predicted by the model with 65% to 71% sensitivity and nearly 75% specificity, a median of around 5.9 months before onset. No statistical method was used to fix the sample size in advance, and group allocation was not hidden from the investigators. Most expanded thyroid clonotypes (frequency above 0.001) were also detected in blood, a finding suggesting that blood repertoires may reflect thyroid immune responses. In cross-validation, a model built on a 13 V-J signature told ophthalmopathy apart from stable hyperthyroidism with approximately 90% sensitivity and 81% to 82% specificity, and in testing the same model reached 80%/75%.

TCR beta CDR3 regions were amplified from RNA transcripts. A first-round RT-PCR of the TCR CDR3 used the HTBI primer set with the Qiagen OneStep RT-PCR kit. The libraries were constructed in a second round of multiplex PCR and then size-selected and purified. The libraries were sequenced on an Illumina HiSeq2000 using paired-end 100 bp reads. Per the source publication's procedure: SOAPnuke was used to process the raw data, removing reads that contained adapters or uncalled bases, had a mean Phred below 15, or lacked an exact match to the constant primer or identifier. COPE v1.2.5 was used to merge the high-quality paired reads, and each unique nucleotide sequence was defined as a clonotype. MiTCR v1.1 was used to align the clonotypes against IMGT TRBV, TRBD and TRBJ reference segments. Analysis was restricted to V-J combinations with a frequency above 0.0001, which covered about 99% of repertoires. A TCS score was defined as the ratio of F50 (clonal expansion) to E x V (chaos), with BLOSUM62-based TCRdist applied between CDR3 peptides within each V-J. Welch's t-statistics and random forest reduced some 510 V-J features to 10 to 15, which were used in a naive Bayes classifier (R e1071). TCRdb trimmed the raw reads at Q25, called clones with MiXCR and kept productive beta chains. CDR3 protein sequences are deduplicated, and each keeps its most common genes and DNA. TCRdb's processing, not the authors', yielded these V and J calls. Present in this sample are approximately 200,000 distinct CDR3 sequences, around 16% of which were seen just once. The top ten hold approximately 40% of the sample.

Sequencing input: blood. The V gene is TRBV7-9 and the J gene is TRBJ2-7; the D gene could be TRBD1 or TRBD2, each one agreeing over 6 bases. The source of this sequence is a man between 40 and 49 years old with Graves' hyperthyroidism. CDR3 protein: CASSLEGGGYEQYF. Here is the DNA: TGTGCCAGCAGCTTAGAGGGGGGTGGCTACGAGCAGTACTTC.